Listed below are T cell receptor beta chains from one sample, sequenced in a study of beta chain features in type 1 diabetes. Generated by immunoSEQ multiplex PCR, the TCRdb table keeps only in-frame clones and is missing some. The sample contains 860,000 or so clones, 15% to 20% of which appear only once. The specimen was naive CD4+ T cells from blood. The receptors come from a woman aged 18-35 years in good health. Each CDR3 is given with its conserved first and last residue. The D gene is left open where the match is weak. Clone size is given for some rows only: seen once, a few or many times, or a class if the clone is expanded.

J gene: TRBJ2-1; V gene: TRBV6-5; clone size: .; D gene: .; CDR3 protein: CASSYSRRQFF; CDR3 DNA: TGTGCCAGCAGTTACAGCCGTCGGCAGTTCTTC
J gene: TRBJ1-5; V gene: TRBV7-8; clone size: .; D gene: .; CDR3 protein: CASSHRLTQPQHF; CDR3 DNA: TGTGCCAGCAGCCACAGGTTGACTCAGCCCCAGCATTTT
J gene: TRBJ2-5; V gene: TRBV7-8; clone size: .; D gene: TRBD2; CDR3 protein: CASSWTSGRAGQETQYF; CDR3 DNA: TGTGCCAGCAGCTGGACTAGCGGGAGGGCCGGGCAAGAGACCCAGTACTTC
J gene: TRBJ1-2; V gene: TRBV27; clone size: .; D gene: TRBD1; CDR3 protein: CASSLGDRGYGYTF; CDR3 DNA: TGTGCCAGCAGTTTAGGGGACAGGGGCTATGGCTACACCTTC
J gene: TRBJ2-1; V gene: TRBV7-2; clone size: .; D gene: TRBD2; CDR3 protein: CASSRSSGRYSEQFF; CDR3 DNA: TGTGCCAGCAGTCGATCTAGCGGGAGGTACAGTGAGCAGTTCTTC
J gene: TRBJ2-7; V gene: TRBV9; clone size: .; D gene: TRBD2; CDR3 protein: CASSVGLAGGYSYEQYF; CDR3 DNA: TGTGCCAGCAGCGTAGGCCTAGCGGGAGGGTACTCCTACGAGCAGTACTTC
J gene: TRBJ2-3; V gene: TRBV2; clone size: few; D gene: .; CDR3 protein: CASSYRTGTDTQYF; CDR3 DNA: TGTGCCAGCAGTTATCGGACGGGCACAGATACGCAGTATTTT
J gene: TRBJ2-7; V gene: TRBV9; clone size: .; D gene: TRBD2; CDR3 protein: CASSVGLAGKDEQYF; CDR3 DNA: TGTGCCAGCAGCGTGGGCCTAGCGGGAAAGGACGAGCAGTACTTC
J gene: TRBJ1-3; V gene: TRBV6-6; clone size: once; D gene: .; CDR3 protein: CATKGLGGSGNTIYF; CDR3 DNA: TGTGCCACCAAAGGGCTCGGGGGTTCAGGAAACACCATATATTTT
J gene: TRBJ2-1; V gene: TRBV21-1; clone size: many; D gene: .; CDR3 protein: CLRLAPYNEQFF; CDR3 DNA: TGTCTGCGACTAGCGCCCTACAATGAGCAGTTCTTC
J gene: TRBJ1-2; V gene: TRBV25-1; clone size: .; D gene: TRBD1; CDR3 protein: CASSGGQGAIDGYTF; CDR3 DNA: TGTGCCAGCAGTGGGGGACAGGGGGCGATCGATGGCTACACCTTC
J gene: TRBJ1-1; V gene: TRBV29-1; clone size: few; D gene: .; CDR3 protein: CSAIRVTEAFF; CDR3 DNA: TGCAGCGCAATCAGGGTCACTGAAGCTTTCTTT
J gene: TRBJ2-5; V gene: TRBV29-1; clone size: few; D gene: TRBD1; CDR3 protein: CSVERSGGSETQYF; CDR3 DNA: TGCAGCGTTGAAAGGTCAGGGGGTAGTGAGACCCAGTACTTC
J gene: TRBJ2-3; V gene: TRBV28; clone size: few; D gene: .; CDR3 protein: CASSPSAEDTQYF; CDR3 DNA: TGTGCCAGCAGTCCCTCAGCGGAAGATACGCAGTATTTT
J gene: TRBJ1-1; V gene: TRBV2; clone size: few; D gene: TRBD1; CDR3 protein: CASGQGVFAEAFF; CDR3 DNA: TGTGCCAGCGGACAGGGGGTTTTCGCTGAAGCTTTCTTT
J gene: TRBJ2-7; V gene: TRBV6-5; clone size: few; D gene: .; CDR3 protein: CASSYLTSRYEQYF; CDR3 DNA: TGTGCCAGCAGTTACCTAACTAGTAGGTACGAGCAGTACTTC
J gene: TRBJ1-2; V gene: TRBV7-8; clone size: few; D gene: .; CDR3 protein: CASSSGRGDYGYTF; CDR3 DNA: TGTGCCAGCAGCTCAGGTCGGGGCGACTATGGCTACACCTTC
J gene: TRBJ2-1; V gene: TRBV11-1; clone size: .; D gene: TRBD2; CDR3 protein: CASSPGLVLKNEQFF; CDR3 DNA: TGTGCCAGCAGCCCGGGACTAGTCCTCAAGAATGAGCAGTTCTTC
J gene: TRBJ2-4; V gene: TRBV5-5; clone size: .; D gene: .; CDR3 protein: CASSLQGTVPQNIQYF; CDR3 DNA: TGTGCCAGCAGCCTGCAGGGTACAGTTCCGCAAAACATTCAGTACTTC
J gene: TRBJ2-1; V gene: TRBV29-1; clone size: few; D gene: .; CDR3 protein: CSVGDPPYNEQFF; CDR3 DNA: TGCAGCGTTGGGGACCCTCCCTACAATGAGCAGTTCTTC
J gene: TRBJ2-6; V gene: TRBV6-1; clone size: few; D gene: .; CDR3 protein: CASSDRASGANVLTF; CDR3 DNA: TGTGCCAGCAGTGACAGGGCCTCTGGGGCCAACGTCCTGACTTTC
J gene: TRBJ2-1; V gene: TRBV18; clone size: few; D gene: .; CDR3 protein: CASSRAPGADYNEQFF; CDR3 DNA: TGTGCCAGCTCACGAGCGCCAGGGGCAGACTACAATGAGCAGTTCTTC
J gene: TRBJ2-1; V gene: TRBV28; clone size: .; D gene: TRBD2; CDR3 protein: CASSFRLAGSNEQFF; CDR3 DNA: TGTGCCAGCAGTTTCCGACTAGCGGGTTCCAATGAGCAGTTCTTC
J gene: TRBJ1-5; V gene: TRBV6-1; clone size: .; D gene: .; CDR3 protein: CASTISPDRGPQHF; CDR3 DNA: TGTGCCAGCACGATCTCGCCGGACCGAGGGCCCCAGCATTTT
J gene: TRBJ1-4; V gene: TRBV7-2; clone size: few; D gene: .; CDR3 protein: CASSLARVTANEKLFF; CDR3 DNA: TGTGCCAGCAGCTTAGCGCGGGTGACAGCTAATGAAAAACTGTTTTTT
J gene: TRBJ2-3; V gene: TRBV5-1; clone size: .; D gene: .; CDR3 protein: CASSIPESAGTDTQYF; CDR3 DNA: TGCGCCAGCAGCATACCGGAGAGCGCGGGCACAGATACGCAGTATTTT
J gene: TRBJ2-4; V gene: TRBV4-2; clone size: few; D gene: .; CDR3 protein: CASSHFMGTPRDIQYF; CDR3 DNA: TGTGCCAGCAGCCACTTTATGGGGACCCCAAGGGACATTCAGTACTTC
J gene: TRBJ2-3; V gene: TRBV6-5; clone size: .; D gene: .; CDR3 protein: CASSYRGVTSTDTQYF; CDR3 DNA: TGTGCCAGCAGTTACAGGGGTGTTACTAGCACAGATACGCAGTATTTT
J gene: TRBJ2-1; V gene: TRBV5-1; clone size: .; D gene: TRBD2; CDR3 protein: CASSSGTSGEQFF; CDR3 DNA: TGCGCCAGCAGCTCGGGGACTAGCGGTGAGCAGTTCTTC
J gene: TRBJ2-1; V gene: TRBV9; clone size: .; D gene: .; CDR3 protein: CASSRQEGTVSYNEQFF; CDR3 DNA: TGTGCCAGCTCCAGACAGGAGGGGACCGTCTCCTACAATGAGCAGTTCTTC
J gene: TRBJ2-5; V gene: TRBV2; clone size: few; D gene: .; CDR3 protein: CASSAGKGTQYF; CDR3 DNA: TGTGCCAGCAGTGCTGGTAAAGGGACCCAGTACTTC
J gene: TRBJ1-5; V gene: TRBV6-6; clone size: .; D gene: .; CDR3 protein: CATQGGFGPQHF; CDR3 DNA: TGTGCCACCCAGGGAGGGTTTGGACCCCAGCATTTT
J gene: TRBJ2-3; V gene: TRBV5-6; clone size: .; D gene: .; CDR3 protein: CASSRLDTQYF; CDR3 DNA: TGTGCCAGCAGTCGGCTGGATACGCAGTATTTT
J gene: TRBJ1-5; V gene: TRBV19; clone size: .; D gene: TRBD1; CDR3 protein: CASSIGGTTGGQPQHF; CDR3 DNA: TGTGCCAGTAGTATAGGTGGGACGACAGGGGGACAGCCCCAGCATTTT
J gene: TRBJ1-2; V gene: TRBV28; clone size: .; D gene: .; CDR3 protein: CASSLSLAAGYGYTF; CDR3 DNA: TGTGCCAGCAGTTTATCACTGGCGGCAGGGTATGGCTACACCTTC
J gene: TRBJ2-2; V gene: TRBV5-6; clone size: few; D gene: TRBD1; CDR3 protein: CASSLTGTGIGELFF; CDR3 DNA: TGTGCCAGCAGCTTGACCGGGACAGGCATAGGGGAGCTGTTTTTT
J gene: TRBJ2-5; V gene: TRBV28; clone size: few; D gene: TRBD2; CDR3 protein: CASSFPLAREGPRETQYF; CDR3 DNA: TGTGCCAGCAGTTTCCCCCTTGCACGGGAGGGCCCTCGGGAGACCCAGTACTTC